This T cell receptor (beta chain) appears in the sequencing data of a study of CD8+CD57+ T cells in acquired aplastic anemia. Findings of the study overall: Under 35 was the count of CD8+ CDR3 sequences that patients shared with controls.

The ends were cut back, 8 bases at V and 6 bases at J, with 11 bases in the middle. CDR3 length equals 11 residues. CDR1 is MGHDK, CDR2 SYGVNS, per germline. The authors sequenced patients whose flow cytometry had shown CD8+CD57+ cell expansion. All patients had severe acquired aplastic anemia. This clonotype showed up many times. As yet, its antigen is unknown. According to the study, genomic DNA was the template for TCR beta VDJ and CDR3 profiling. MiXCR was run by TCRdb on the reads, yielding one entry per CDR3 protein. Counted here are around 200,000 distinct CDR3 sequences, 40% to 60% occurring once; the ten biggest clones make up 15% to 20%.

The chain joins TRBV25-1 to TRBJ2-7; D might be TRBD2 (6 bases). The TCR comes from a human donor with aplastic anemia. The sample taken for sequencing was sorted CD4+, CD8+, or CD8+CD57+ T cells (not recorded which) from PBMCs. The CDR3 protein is CASRGFVEQYF. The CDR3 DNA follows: TGTGCCAGCCGGGGGTTCGTCGAGCAGTACTTC.